This passage covers 17 T cell receptor beta chains from one sample sequenced in a study of blood T cell repertoires in COVID-19. Sequenced by immunoSEQ multiplex PCR; TCRdb stores in-frame clones only, minus some. The table includes 200,000 to 300,000 clones, about 88% detected once. The material sequenced was peripheral blood. Source of these receptors: a woman aged 60 to 75 with COVID-19, enrolled during active disease.

The chain combines TRBV27 with TRBJ1-2; tentative D call: TRBD1 (6 bases). Trimming pared 4 bases from V and 3 bases from J, leaving 12 bases between. Germline CDR1 reads MNHEY; CDR2 reads SMNVEV (reference sequence). CDR3 length: 14 residues. CDR3: CASSSDRSYYGYTF. For the CDR3, the DNA is TGTGCCAGCAGTTCCGACAGGAGCTACTATGGCTACACCTTC.

The V and J genes are TRBV6-6 and TRBJ2-1; 8 nucleotides line up with TRBD2. Per germline, CDR1 MNHNY and CDR2 SVGAGI (reference sequence). This CDR3 is built from 14 residues. V dropped 6 bases and J dropped 7; count of bases not matched to a gene: 8. CDR3 loop: CASSRSGTGNEQFF. The CDR3 nucleotides read TGTGCCAGCAGCCGTAGCGGGACTGGGAATGAGCAGTTCTTC.

The gene calls are TRBV11-3 and TRBJ2-2; maybe TRBD2 (6 bases). CDR1 is SGHNT and CDR2 is YENEEA in the germline V gene. Trimming pared 3 bases from V and 4 bases from J, leaving 12 bases between. The CDR3 is made up of 15 amino acids. The CDR3 DNA reads as TGTGCCAGCAGCTTGGGCGGGACCATCACCGGGGAGCTGTTTTTT. Protein: CASSLGGTITGELFF.

The chain has TRBV7-3 and TRBJ2-1; maybe TRBD2 (5 bases). Germline CDR1 reads SGHTA; CDR2 reads FQGTGA. The V and J ends lost 3 bases and 9 bases respectively, with 12 bases between them. The CDR3 extends over 13 amino acids. CDR3 bases: TGTGCCAGCAGCTTTAGAGGGTTGGGTGAGCAGTTCTTC. Its translation is CASSFRGLGEQFF. Combining the CDR3 with reference TRBV7-3 and TRBJ2-1 gives the whole variable domain GAGVSQTPSNKVTEKGKYVELRCDPISGHTALYWYRQSLGQGPEFLIYFQGTGAADDSGLPNDRFFAVRPEGSVSTLKIQRTERGDSAVYLCASSFRGLGEQFFGPGTRLTVL.

J is TRBJ1-3 and V is TRBV4-2; a possible D gene is TRBD1 (6 bases). Trimming left V 1 base short and J 4 bases short, with 11 bases between. The CDR3 consists of 15 residues. The germline V gene encodes CDR1 LGHNA and CDR2 YNFKEQ. The CDR3: CASSQVVGAGNTIYF. As DNA, the CDR3 is TGTGCCAGCAGCCAAGTCGTGGGGGCCGGAAACACCATATATTTT.

The V call is TRBV6-5, the J call TRBJ1-4; D unclear. V shed 8 bases and J shed 5 bases, with 12 bases lying between them. Germline V gives CDR1 MNHEY, CDR2 SVGAGI. The CDR3 consists of 13 residues. In nucleotides, the CDR3 is TGTGCCAGCGGGCGACACCTGAATGAAAAACTGTTTTTT. As protein: CASGRHLNEKLFF.

At least ten counts were recorded for this clone. The V call is TRBV5-1, the J call TRBJ2-1; the D gene is possibly TRBD1 (6 bases). V was shortened by 5 bases and J by 6 bases, with 15 bases between the two germline ends. This CDR3 is built from 14 residues. Germline V gene data show CDR1 as SGHRS and CDR2 as YFSETQ. This CDR3 reads CASRPNLGGNEQFF. In DNA form, the CDR3 reads TGCGCCAGCAGACCCAACCTAGGGGGCAATGAGCAGTTCTTC.

This clone was picked up one time. The chain is built from TRBV6-5 and TRBJ1-1; 9 bases agree with TRBD1. This CDR3 has 14 residues. CDR1 and CDR2 (germline): MNHEY, SVGAGI. V lost 6 bases and J lost 3; bases outside the gene matches: 5. The CDR3 DNA reads TGTGCCAGCAGGGGGACAGGGTTCGACACTGAAGCTTTCTTT. Protein sequence: CASRGTGFDTEAFF.

The V gene is TRBV5-6, the J gene TRBJ1-6, with a weak D call TRBD1 (5 bases). The CDR3 has 17 amino acids. V dropped 0 bases and J dropped 2 bases, with 12 bases sitting between them. Germline CDR1 SGHDT, CDR2 YYEEEE. The CDR3 bases are TGTGCCAGCAGCTTGGGAAGGGCGGGGGCCTATAATTCACCCCTCCACTTT. Residues: CASSLGRAGAYNSPLHF.

V is TRBV3-1 (or the pseudogene TRBV3-2) and J is TRBJ2-3, with 12 positions matching TRBD2. J lost 4 bases, V lost 4 bases, and 15 bases had no gene match. CDR1 LGHDT and CDR2 YNNKEL come from the germline V gene (reference sequence). The CDR3 sequence is 19 residues long. CDR3 sequence: CASSLAHLTSGRRSDTQYF. For the CDR3, the DNA is TGTGCCAGCAGCCTCGCCCACCTAACTAGCGGGAGGAGATCAGATACGCAGTATTTT.

This clone turned up a few times. Other DNA sequences in the same sample also yield this CDR3. The chain uses TRBV19 and TRBJ1-1; no definite D call. V lost 1 base and J 5 bases, leaving 14 bases between the germline ends. The CDR3 length is 15 residues. Germline V CDR1 and CDR2: LNHDA, SQIVND (reference sequence). CDR3 sequence: CASSIGGRAGTEAFF. The CDR3 region has the DNA TGTGCCAGTAGTATAGGAGGCCGGGCGGGGACTGAAGCTTTCTTT. Complete variable domain (other parts from reference TRBV19 and TRBJ1-1): DGGITQSPKYLFRKEGQNVTLSCEQNLNHDAMYWYRQDPGQGLRLIYYSQIVNDFQKGDIAEGYSVSREKKESFPLTVTSAQKNPTAFYLCASSIGGRAGTEAFFGQGTRLTVV.

The gene calls are TRBV9 and TRBJ2-1, with 7 bases lining up with TRBD2. Germline V CDR1 and CDR2: SGDLS, YYNGEE. This CDR3 region has 15 residues. Unmatched junction bases numbered 2, after V lost 2 bases and J lost 0 bases. The DNA for the CDR3 is TGTGCCAGCAGCGTGGGCGGGGGCTCCTACAATGAGCAGTTCTTC. Residues: CASSVGGGSYNEQFF.

The V and J genes are TRBV6-1 and TRBJ2-1, with 13 bases matching TRBD2. Germline-derived CDR1 and CDR2 are MNHNS and SASEGT. The length of the CDR3 is 15 residues. J lost 2 bases, V lost 6 bases, and 1 base had no gene match. Written as DNA, the CDR3 is TGTGCCAGCAGCGGGACTAGCGGGGCCTACAATGAGCAGTTCTTC. This gives the protein CASSGTSGAYNEQFF.

The V gene is TRBV20-1, the J gene TRBJ2-1; 10 positions match TRBD2. The germline gives CDR1 DFQATT, CDR2 SNEGSKA (reference sequence). The V and J ends lost 3 bases and 2 bases, in that order; junction bases with no gene match: 1. CDR3 size: 14 residues. In nucleotides, the CDR3 is TGCAGTGCTAGTGGGACTAGCGCCTACAATGAGCAGTTCTTC. This translates into CSASGTSAYNEQFF.

This clone has a single count. The chain carries TRBV12-5 and TRBJ2-1; TRBD2 aligns across 9 bases. V dropped 4 bases and J dropped 7; count of bases not matched to a gene: 11. The length of the CDR3 is 16 residues. In germline, CDR1 is LGHNT, CDR2 FRNRAP. The CDR3 protein is CASGSSGGRGGNEQFF. In nucleotides, the CDR3 is TGTGCTAGTGGTTCCTCAGGTGGGCGGGGGGGAAATGAGCAGTTCTTC. The entire variable domain, with the rest obtained from reference TRBV12-5 and TRBJ2-1, is as follows: DARVTQTPRHKVTEMGQEVTMRCQPILGHNTVFWYRQTMMQGLELLAYFRNRAPLDDSGMPKDRFSAEMPDATLATLKIQPSEPRDSAVYFCASGSSGGRGGNEQFFGPGTRLTVL.

V usage is TRBV19 and J usage is TRBJ2-5; 12 nucleotides match TRBD2. CDR1 LNHDA and CDR2 SQIVND come from the germline V gene (reference sequence). The CDR3 has 17 residues. V shed 4 bases, J shed 5 bases, and the junction held 11 bases outside the gene matches. The CDR3 bases are TGTGCCAGTAGTACAGGACTAGCGGGATCCGGCTGGGAGACCCAGTACTTC. This gives the protein CASSTGLAGSGWETQYF.

The rearrangement uses TRBV11-3 and TRBJ2-2; the match to TRBD2 covers 11 bases. The CDR3 runs to 16 residues. CDR1 is SGHNT and CDR2 is YENEEA in the germline V gene. Trimming cost V 5 bases and J 6 bases; bases outside gene matches: 8. This chain's CDR3 is CASSPIAGGLSGELFF. The CDR3 coding sequence is TGTGCCAGCAGCCCGATAGCGGGAGGGCTATCCGGGGAGCTGTTTTTT. Looking up the rest from reference TRBV11-3 and TRBJ2-2 gives the full variable domain: EAGVVQSPRYKIIEKKQPVAFWCNPISGHNTLYWYLQNLGQGPELLIRYENEEAVDDSQLPKDRFSAERLKGVDSTLKIQPAELGDSAVYLCASSPIAGGLSGELFFGEGSRLTVL.